These 15 T cell receptor beta chains were sequenced from one sample in a study of OX40 agonist ivuxolimab in advanced cancers. Libraries were prepared by immunoSEQ multiplex PCR; TCRdb keeps only in-frame clonotypes and omits some of them. The sample contains about 26,000 clones, over 60% of which appear only once. Sequencing was performed on CD4+ or CD8+ T cells sorted from blood, taken in a trial of the OX40 agonist ivuxolimab. These receptor sequences come from an adult with an advanced solid tumor such as melanoma, head and neck, liver or kidney cancer.

This clone was counted between two and nine times. The rearrangement links TRBV19 to TRBJ2-3; 8 bases agree with TRBD2. Germline V gene lookup returns CDR1 LNHDA and CDR2 SQIVND (reference sequence). The junction had 6 bases not matched to a gene; V was cut back by 9 bases and J by 7 bases. CDR3 size: 12 residues. The CDR3 sequence: CASGGGLYTQYF. Here the CDR3 DNA reads TGTGCCAGCGGGGGGGGGCTGTATACGCAGTATTTT.

This clone was seen a few times. The V call is TRBV2, the J call TRBJ2-2; D not resolved. Germline V gene data show CDR1 as SNHLY and CDR2 as FYNNEI. Trimming cost V 6 bases and J 4 bases, with 12 bases left between them. The CDR3 has 14 residues. The CDR3 coding sequence is TGTGCCAGCAGGGGCGCATTCGGCACCGGGGAGCTGTTTTTT. Amino acid sequence: CASRGAFGTGELFF.

Only one count was recorded for this clone. The V call is TRBV9, the J call TRBJ2-4; 7 bases are shared with TRBD2. The CDR3 loop spans 13 amino acids. Germline-derived CDR1 and CDR2 are SGDLS and YYNGEE. V trimming: 0 bases; J trimming: 8 bases; junction bases outside the gene matches: 2. The CDR3 loop reads CASSVGTSDIQYF. The DNA for the CDR3 is TGTGCCAGCAGCGTAGGTACTAGCGACATTCAGTACTTC. The full variable domain, in which reference TRBV9 and TRBJ2-4 provide the parts outside the CDR3, is DSGVTQTPKHLITATGQRVTLRCSPRSGDLSVYWYQQSLDQGLQFLIQYYNGEERAKGNILERFSAQQFPDLHSELNLSSLELGDSALYFCASSVGTSDIQYFGAGTRLSVL.

The gene calls are TRBV6-5 and TRBJ1-4, with D perhaps matching TRBD1 (5 bases). CDR3 size: 14 residues. Between the trimmed V and J ends, which lost 0 bases and 12 bases, there was a span of 14 bases. Germline V gene data show CDR1 as MNHEY and CDR2 as SVGAGI. Written as DNA, the CDR3 is TGTGCCAGCAGTTACTCTACAGGTCCGGGGGAACTGTTTTTT. Protein sequence: CASSYSTGPGELFF.

This CDR3 is CASSPGTSGYTDTQYF. The DNA of the CDR3 is TGTGCCAGCAGCCCAGGGACTAGCGGATACACAGATACGCAGTATTTT. V and J are TRBV4-2 and TRBJ2-3; 11 nucleotides line up with TRBD2. The CDR3 is 16 amino acids. V dropped 4 bases and J dropped 2; count of bases not matched to a gene: 5. Germline CDR1 reads LGHNA; CDR2 reads YNFKEQ.

The rearrangement uses TRBV7-8 and TRBJ2-5, with TRBD2 identical over 12 bases. The CDR3 loop spans 15 amino acids. V lost 3 bases, J lost 7 bases, and 6 bases stayed unmatched. Germline CDR1 and CDR2: SGHVS and FQNEAQ. CDR3 protein: CASSLTSGGSGTQYF. The CDR3 region has the DNA TGTGCCAGCAGCTTGACTAGCGGGGGTTCGGGGACCCAGTACTTC.

The chain combines TRBV6-6 with TRBJ1-5; D call uncertain. Germline V CDR1 and CDR2: MNHNY, SVGAGI (reference sequence). The CDR3 consists of 14 residues. Deletions cut 0 bases from V and 3 bases from J, with 6 bases between. CDR3 sequence: CASSYSSYNQPQHF. The CDR3, as DNA: TGTGCCAGCAGTTACTCGAGTTACAATCAGCCCCAGCATTTT.

The chain employs TRBV9 and TRBJ2-7; 8 bases are shared with TRBD1. Trimming at V came to 3 bases and at J to 5 bases, leaving 10 bases not matched to a gene. There are 15 residues in the CDR3. Germline V gene lookup returns CDR1 SGDLS and CDR2 YYNGEE. The CDR3 DNA reads as TGTGCCAGCAGCGCGTCCCGGGCGACAGGGGACGAGCAGTACTTC. Encoded protein: CASSASRATGDEQYF.

The chain is built from TRBV4-2 and TRBJ2-3, with 10 bases fitting TRBD2. CDR3 length: 20 residues. The J segment lost 7 bases and the V segment lost 0 bases, leaving 19 bases of the junction unmatched. CDR1 is LGHNA, CDR2 YNFKEQ, per germline. The CDR3 reads CASSQDISSGGRPGGYTQYF. DNA of the CDR3: TGTGCCAGCAGCCAAGATATTTCTAGCGGGGGCCGACCGGGGGGATATACGCAGTATTTT.

The chain has TRBV4-3 and TRBJ2-1; 7 bases match TRBD1. The V gene's germline CDR1 is LGHNA and CDR2 YSLEER. V shed 2 bases, J shed 7 bases, and the junction held 5 bases outside the gene matches. The CDR3 loop spans 14 amino acids. The CDR3 loop is CASSQSTGRNEQFF. The DNA for the CDR3 is TGCGCCAGCAGCCAATCGACAGGGCGGAATGAGCAGTTCTTC.

Concerning this clone itself: A single base is all that separates this from a far larger clone, so a read error is likely. Other DNA sequences in the same sample also yield this CDR3. This chain uses TRBV19 with TRBJ1-2, with 10 bases aligning to TRBD1. The germline V gene has CDR1 LNHDA and CDR2 SQIVND (reference sequence). Germline trimming cut 6 bases from V and 8 bases from J; bases unmatched to any gene: 6. CDR3 length: 13 residues. CDR3 in DNA: TGTGCCAGTAGCGATGGGACAGGGGAAGGCTACACCTTC. Its protein product is CASSDGTGEGYTF. Full variable domain (outside the CDR3, taken from reference TRBV19 and TRBJ1-2): DGGITQSPKYLFRKEGQNVTLSCEQNLNHDAMYWYRQDPGQGLRLIYYSQIVNDFQKGDIAEGYSVSREKKESFPLTVTSAQKNPTAFYLCASSDGTGEGYTFGSGTRLTVV.

Note on this clone: The junction and the germline gene differ at one end; a read error may be behind it. V and J are TRBV30 and TRBJ2-5; 7 nucleotides match TRBD2. CDR3 length equals 14 residues. Germline V gene lookup returns CDR1 GTSNPN and CDR2 SVGIG (reference sequence). The CDR3 protein is CTWSPGLTQETQYF. DNA for the CDR3: TGTACCTGGAGCCCGGGACTAACACAAGAGACCCAGTACTTC.

This clone qualifies as medium-sized. This chain connects TRBV5-4 to TRBJ1-2; D is ambiguous. Germline V gives CDR1 SGHNT, CDR2 YYREEE (reference sequence). The CDR3 totals 12 residues. Trimming took off 1 base at V and 8 bases at J, with 9 bases between the two ends. CDR3 loop: CASSLSGKGYTF. Here the CDR3 DNA reads TGTGCCAGCAGCTTGTCGGGAAAAGGCTACACCTTC.

The chain has TRBV11-2 and TRBJ2-7; 11 bases fit TRBD2. The CDR3 has 14 amino acids. Germline V lookup: CDR1 SGHAT, CDR2 FQNNGV. Losses at the gene ends were 5 bases for V and 7 bases for J; bases not matched to a gene: 7. The CDR3 DNA is TGTGCCAGCAGCCCAACCGGGACTAGCGGAGAGCAGTACTTC. Encoded protein: CASSPTGTSGEQYF.

This clone came up once. The chain joins TRBV9 to TRBJ2-2; D remains unclear. Germline CDR1 is SGDLS and CDR2 is YYNGEE. This CDR3 comprises 18 residues. V was pared by 4 bases and J by 4 bases, with 23 bases between. The CDR3 here is CASSPRVVLVQGTGELFF. In DNA form, the CDR3 reads TGTGCCAGCAGCCCTCGTGTGGTCCTAGTTCAAGGCACCGGGGAGCTGTTTTTT.